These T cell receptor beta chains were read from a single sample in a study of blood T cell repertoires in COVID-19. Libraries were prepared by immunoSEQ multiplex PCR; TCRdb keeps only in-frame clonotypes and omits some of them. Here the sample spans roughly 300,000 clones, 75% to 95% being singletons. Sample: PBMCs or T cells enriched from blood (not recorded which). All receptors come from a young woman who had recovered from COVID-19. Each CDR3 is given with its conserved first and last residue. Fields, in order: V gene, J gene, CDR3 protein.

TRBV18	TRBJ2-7	CASSQAGRAEEQYF
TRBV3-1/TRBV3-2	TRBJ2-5	CASSPGGLIRETQYF
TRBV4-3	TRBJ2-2	CASSLGGQLNTGELFF
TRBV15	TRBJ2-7	CATSLWTSGTYEQYF
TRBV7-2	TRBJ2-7	CASRYGQGSYEQYF
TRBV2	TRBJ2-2	CASSPEGAGRTGELFF
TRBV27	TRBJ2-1	CASSLTSGNEQFF
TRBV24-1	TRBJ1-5	CATSHDRSNQPQHF
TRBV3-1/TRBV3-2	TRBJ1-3	CASSQDRGSGNTIYF
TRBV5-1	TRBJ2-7	CASSLGDRVYEQYF
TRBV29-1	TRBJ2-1	CSVENLAGGAEQFF
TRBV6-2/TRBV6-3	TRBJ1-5	CASSYWTDTSFSNQPQHF
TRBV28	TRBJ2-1	CASSSSGGEQQQFF
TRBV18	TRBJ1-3	CASSRDRGSGNTIYF
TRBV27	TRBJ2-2	CASSLSLFGQGGAGELFF
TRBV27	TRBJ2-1	CASSLATGTEGYNEQFF
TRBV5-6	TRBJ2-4	CASSATGGKNIQYF
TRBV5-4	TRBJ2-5	CASSLEASGSETQYF
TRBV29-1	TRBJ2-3	CSVDTRGDTQYF
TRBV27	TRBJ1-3	CASAGYGNTIYF
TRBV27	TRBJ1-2	CASSLSLGISGYTF
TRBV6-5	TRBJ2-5	CASREDSVVGKTQYF
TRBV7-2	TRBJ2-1	CASSRDGTSGRVNEQFF
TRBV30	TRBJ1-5	CAWSMGPLSNQPQHF
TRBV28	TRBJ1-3	CASRENRGAGNTIYF
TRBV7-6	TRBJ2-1	CASSLRTGHEQFF
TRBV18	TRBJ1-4	CASSAAGVSNEKLFF
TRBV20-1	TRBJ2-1	CSASYGRAGYNEQFF
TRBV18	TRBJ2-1	CASSPGSSGSLPFF
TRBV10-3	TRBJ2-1	CAISTRGQGNEQFF
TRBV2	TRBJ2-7	CASSEAQRAANTYEQYF
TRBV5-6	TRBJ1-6	CASSLWGVGLNSPLHF
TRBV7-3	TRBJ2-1	CASSLNSGPGDHEQFF
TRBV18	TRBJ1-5	CASSPGGLSQPQHF
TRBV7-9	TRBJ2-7	CASSPGQPHYEQYF
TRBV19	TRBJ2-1	CASTIQTGYNEQFF
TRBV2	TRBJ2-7	CASRLLAGVIYEQYF
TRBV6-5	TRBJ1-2	CASSYSVQGTYGYTF
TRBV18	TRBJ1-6	CASSPSIGANNSPLHF
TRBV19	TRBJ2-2	CASSKGTGVGPGELFF
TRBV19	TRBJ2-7	CASSIGQGRFSYEQYF
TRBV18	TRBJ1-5	CASSPRTGASNQPQHF
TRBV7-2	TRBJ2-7	CASSLPPGSYEQYF
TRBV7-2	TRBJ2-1	CASNRQGNEQFF
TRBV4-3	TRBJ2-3	CASSRTALSGDTQYF
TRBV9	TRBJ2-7	CASETGSGGEQYF
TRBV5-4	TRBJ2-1	CASSSVGGEQFF
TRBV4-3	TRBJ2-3	CASSQDGRVSGTSGRDTQYF
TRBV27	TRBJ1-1	CASSLTGTPWTEAFF
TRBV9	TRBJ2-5	CASSATGEQVETQYF
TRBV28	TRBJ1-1	CASSSLLNTEAFF